Detailed here is one T cell receptor (beta chain). The antigen remains undetermined. The sample holds other DNA sequences that translate to the same CDR3. Method: immunoSEQ multiplex PCR; TCRdb's copy keeps in-frame clones and lacks some. The profile shows around 2,000,000 clones, roughly 95% of them singletons. The sample comes from a study of shared clonotypes between healthy human individuals. The authors divided CD4+ cells into CD45RA+ naive and CD45RA-negative memory subsets. Broader study findings: Clonotypes that were shared across a few donors made up approximately 5.1% of naive CD4 clonotypes.

Deletions cut 0 bases from V and 0 bases from J, with 9 bases between. The CDR3 is 15 amino acids. Germline CDR1 is ENHRY and CDR2 is SYGVKD. The sequencing sample was made of naive CD4+ T cells sorted from blood. Subset of the sample: CD45RA+ positively selected. The receptor's source is a man younger than 30 in good health. V and J are TRBV10-3 and TRBJ2-7, with a tentative D call TRBD2 (6 bases). CDR3 in amino acids: CAISESGGSSYEQYF. The CDR3 DNA sequence: TGTGCCATCAGTGAGTCGGGGGGAAGCTCCTACGAGCAGTACTTC.